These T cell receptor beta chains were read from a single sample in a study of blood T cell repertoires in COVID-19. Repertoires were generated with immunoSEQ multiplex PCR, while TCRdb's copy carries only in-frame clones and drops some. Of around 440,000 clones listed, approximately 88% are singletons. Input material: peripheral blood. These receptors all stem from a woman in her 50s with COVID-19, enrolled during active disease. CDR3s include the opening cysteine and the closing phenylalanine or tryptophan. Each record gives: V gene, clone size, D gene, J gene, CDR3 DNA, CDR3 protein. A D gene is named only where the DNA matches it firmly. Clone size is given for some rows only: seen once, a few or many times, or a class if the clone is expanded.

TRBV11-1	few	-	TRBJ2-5	TGTGCCAGCAGTAATATTGAGGAGACCCAGTACTTC	CASSNIEETQYF
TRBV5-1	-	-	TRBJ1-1	TGCGCCAGCAGCTTGGTTAGGACAGAGAACACTGAAGCTTTCTTT	CASSLVRTENTEAFF
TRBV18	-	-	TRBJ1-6	TGTGCCAGCTCATTTGACTCTAATTCACCCCTCCACTTT	CASSFDSNSPLHF
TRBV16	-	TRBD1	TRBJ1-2	TGTGCCAGCAGCCCCCAGGGACAGGGGTACGGCTACACCTTC	CASSPQGQGYGYTF
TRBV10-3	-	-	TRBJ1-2	TGTGCCATCAGTGAGTGGGCAGATGCTAACTATGGCTACACCTTC	CAISEWADANYGYTF
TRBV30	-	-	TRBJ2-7	TGTGCCTGGACCGGAGGGGCAGGGAACCTCTACGAGCAGTACTTC	CAWTGGAGNLYEQYF
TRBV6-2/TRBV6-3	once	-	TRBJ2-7	TGTGCCAGCAGTTACATCAGGTACGAGCAGTACTTC	CASSYIRYEQYF
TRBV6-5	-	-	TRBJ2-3	TGTGCCAGCAGCCGGGTCACAGATACGCAGTATTTT	CASSRVTDTQYF
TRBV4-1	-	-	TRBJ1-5	TGCGCCAGCAGCCAAGGGGTCGGGGTGAACAATCAGCCCCAGCATTTT	CASSQGVGVNNQPQHF
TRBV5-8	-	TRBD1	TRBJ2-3	TGTGCCAGCAGCTTGGGACAATTGACAGGGATCGGCACAGATACGCAGTATTTT	CASSLGQLTGIGTDTQYF
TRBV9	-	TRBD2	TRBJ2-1	TGTGCCAGCAGCGTGAGCGGGGGGGCCGGGTATGAGCAGTTCTTC	CASSVSGGAGYEQFF
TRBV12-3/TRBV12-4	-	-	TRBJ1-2	TGTGCCAGCAGTTACGACAGGAGTTATGGCTACACCTTC	CASSYDRSYGYTF
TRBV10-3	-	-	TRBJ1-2	TGTGCCATCAGTGAAGGGGTAGTCGAAGTCTATGGCTACACCTTC	CAISEGVVEVYGYTF
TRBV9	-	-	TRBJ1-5	TGTGCCAGCAGCGTAGCCCCCAACGGAGTTGGGCCCCAGCATTTT	CASSVAPNGVGPQHF
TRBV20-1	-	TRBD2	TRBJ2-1	TGCAGTGCTAGTGGAAACGGGGGGAGGGAGCAGTTCTTC	CSASGNGGREQFF
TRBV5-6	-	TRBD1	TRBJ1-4	TGTGCCAGCAGCGAGACCGGACGGGACAGGGTCAATGAAAAACTGTTTTTT	CASSETGRDRVNEKLFF
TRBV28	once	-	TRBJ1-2	TGTGCCAGCAGCTCTTTCGACAGGTATGGCTACACCTTC	CASSSFDRYGYTF
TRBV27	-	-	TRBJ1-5	TGTGCCAGCAGTTTACGGACACCCTATAGGGAGCCCCAGCATTTT	CASSLRTPYREPQHF
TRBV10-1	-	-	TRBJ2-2	TGCGCCAGCGCCCTTAGTGGGAACACCGGGGAGCTGTTTTTT	CASALSGNTGELFF